Below, 22 T cell receptor beta chains from the same sample are listed, as sequenced in a study of blood T cells in healthy people across ages. It was with a sample-barcoded 5' primer and a J-beta primer mix that a second PCR of roughly 7 to 12 cycles was run. TCRdb processed the 5' RACE reads anew with MiXCR; each CDR3 protein has one entry. The data contain about 650,000 distinct CDR3 sequences, over 40% of them singletons. Material: blood. The receptors shown here come from a woman aged 80 or older in good health.

The chain joins TRBV18 to TRBJ1-2; 9 bases map to TRBD1. Trimming removed 3 bases from V and 3 bases from J; junction bases left unmatched: 8. The CDR3 length is 16 residues. CDR1 is KGHSH, CDR2 LQKENI, per germline. CDR3 nucleotide sequence: TGTGCCAGCTCACCCGGGGTTCGACAGGGGGACTATGGCTACACCTTC. Translation: CASSPGVRQGDYGYTF.

The sample holds a few counts of this clonotype. The V and J genes are TRBV5-1 and TRBJ2-4; D is unclear. The CDR3 has 13 amino acids. The V gene's germline CDR1 is SGHRS and CDR2 YFSETQ. V was cut by 4 bases and J by 8 bases, with 13 bases left in between. CDR3 in DNA: TGCGCCAGCAGCGCGCAAGGACCGGACATTCAGTACTTC. Protein: CASSAQGPDIQYF.

This clonotype was counted only a few times. The rearrangement links TRBV25-1 to TRBJ2-4; maybe TRBD1 (6 bases). The CDR3 covers 16 residues. Germline loops: CDR1 MGHDK, CDR2 SYGVNS. V was clipped by 3 bases and J by 0 bases, with 12 bases between them. CDR3 in DNA: TGTGCCAGCAGTGAGCCAGGGGCCTTAGCCAAAAACATTCAGTACTTC. Translation gives CASSEPGALAKNIQYF.

With regard to this clonotype: A much larger clonotype is one base distant, so this may be a read error. The chain couples TRBV18 to TRBJ2-1; D may be TRBD1 (6 bases). Germline V gives CDR1 KGHSH, CDR2 LQKENI. The CDR3 runs to 12 residues. In DNA, the CDR3 is TGTGCCAGCGCACCGACAGGTAATGAGCAGTTCTTC. Residues: CASAPTGNEQFF. The full variable domain, completed using reference TRBV18 and TRBJ2-1, is NAGVMQNPRHLVRRRGQEARLRCSPMKGHSHVYWYRQLPEEGLKFMVYLQKENIIDESGMPKERFSAEFPKEGPSILRIQQVVRGDSAAYFCASAPTGNEQFFGPGTRLTVL.

The rearrangement joins TRBV10-3 to TRBJ1-6; the D gene is possibly TRBD1 (5 bases). The germline CDR1 and CDR2 sequences are ENHRY and SYGVKD. The CDR3 loop spans 14 amino acids. Trimming stripped 6 bases from V and 9 bases from J, with 15 bases between. DNA of the CDR3: TGTGCCATCAGCGCGCCGGGGGTTGTTTCACCCCTCCACTTT. Protein product: CAISAPGVVSPLHF.

This clonotype was recorded at least ten times. The chain has TRBV5-1 and TRBJ2-5, with 8 bases aligning to TRBD1. Looked up from germline, CDR1 is SGHRS and CDR2 is YFSETQ. V was pared by 7 bases and J by 4 bases, with 12 bases of the junction left unmatched. This CDR3 has 15 residues. CDR3: CASLSGQGGLETQYF. The CDR3 DNA sequence: TGCGCCAGCCTCTCTGGACAGGGAGGTTTAGAGACCCAGTACTTC.

The sample holds a few counts of this clonotype. The chain employs TRBV6-2 or TRBV6-3 and TRBJ2-1; D unclear. The CDR3 has 18 amino acids. Germline V lookup: CDR1 MNHEY, CDR2 SVGEGT. Deletions cut 6 bases from V and 4 bases from J, with 25 bases between. The CDR3 region has the DNA TGTGCCAGCAGGCCTCATCCGTCGACTCGAAGATTATACAATGAGCAGTTCTTC. This translates into CASRPHPSTRRLYNEQFF.

This clonotype was seen ten or more times. The V gene is TRBV29-1, the J gene TRBJ2-1, with 8 bases fitting TRBD2. CDR1 and CDR2 from the germline V gene are SQVTM and ANQGSEA. This CDR3 contains 14 residues. The CDR3 DNA reads as TGCACCACCATAGGCGGGGGGACCTACAATGAGCAGTTCTTC. Its protein is CTTIGGGTYNEQFF.

The rearrangement links TRBV6-2 or TRBV6-3 to TRBJ2-7; TRBD2 might be the D (6 bases). CDR1 is MNHEY and CDR2 is SVGEGT in the germline V gene. V was clipped by 1 base and J by 0 bases, with 22 bases between them. This CDR3 has 19 amino acids. CDR3 bases: TGTGCCAGCAGTTACTTTACCGGGCGTAGCGGATTTAGCTCCTACGAGCAGTACTTC. Translated, it gives CASSYFTGRSGFSSYEQYF.

Comments on this clonotype: Sequence at one end of the junction differs from germline and may be a read error. This chain uses TRBV3-1 with TRBJ2-1, with D tentatively TRBD2 (5 bases). CDR1 and CDR2 from the germline V gene are LGHDT and YNNKEL (reference sequence). The CDR3 has 17 amino acids. The CDR3 loop is CASSQNPRDQAYNEQFF. The CDR3 bases are TGCGCCAGCAGCCAAAATCCCCGGGATCAAGCCTACAATGAGCAGTTCTTC.

To note about this clonotype: An end of the junction differs from the germline gene, which may be a read error. The chain employs TRBV5-1 and TRBJ2-7; possible D gene TRBD1, 6 bases. The DNA end favors TRBJ2-5, so the J call may be wrong. Germline V CDR1 and CDR2: SGHRS, YFSETQ. This CDR3 spans 14 amino acids. CDR3: CASRLGQLQGTQYF. DNA of the CDR3: TGCGCCAGCAGACTTGGACAGCTTCAAGGGACCCAGTACTTC.

The chain recombines TRBV5-1 with TRBJ1-1; 8 nucleotides align to TRBD1. CDR3 size: 17 residues. J lost 1 base, V lost 2 bases, and 10 bases had no gene match. Germline CDR1 reads SGHRS; CDR2 reads YFSETQ. This CDR3 reads CASSFFDRGSGNTEAFF. As DNA, the CDR3 is TGCGCCAGCAGCTTTTTCGACAGGGGTTCAGGGAACACTGAAGCTTTCTTT.

This chain joins TRBV10-3 and TRBJ2-2; no definite D call. CDR3 length equals 15 residues. The germline V gene encodes CDR1 ENHRY and CDR2 SYGVKD. V was trimmed by 4 bases and J by 1 base, leaving 10 bases between them. As DNA, the CDR3 is TGTGCCATCAGTGCTTCAGGAGTGAACACCGGGGAGCTGTTTTTT. This sequence encodes CAISASGVNTGELFF.

V usage is TRBV9 and J usage is TRBJ2-4; D is unclear. The J call is uncertain, as TRBJ2-5 better fits the DNA end. The CDR3 totals 13 residues. CDR1 is SGDLS, CDR2 YYNGEE, per germline. CDR3 DNA sequence: TGTGCCAGCAGCGTAAACCCTGCGGAGACCCAGTACTTC. Protein product: CASSVNPAETQYF.

This clonotype was observed a handful of times. This chain links TRBV20-1 with TRBJ2-7, with 7 bases lining up with TRBD2. V lost 0 bases to trimming and J lost 0 bases; unmatched junction nucleotides: 2. The CDR3 is 14 residues long. Germline V lookup: CDR1 DFQATT, CDR2 SNEGSKA (reference sequence). As DNA, the CDR3 is TGCAGTGCTAGAGACGGGAGGAGCTCCTACGAGCAGTACTTC. Protein product: CSARDGRSSYEQYF.

On this clonotype: A read error may account for a junction end that differs from germline. The CDR3 DNA reads TGCCAGGGAGGGTCCTCCTACGAGCAGTACTTC. Its protein product is CQGGSSYEQYF. J is TRBJ2-7 and V is TRBV15; 7 bases are shared with TRBD2. This CDR3 is 11 amino acids long. CDR1 is LNHNV and CDR2 is YYDKDF in the germline V gene (reference sequence).

This clonotype was counted between two and nine times. The chain recombines TRBV20-1 with TRBJ2-1; TRBD2 might be the D (6 bases). Germline CDR1 and CDR2: DFQATT and SNEGSKA (reference sequence). V lost 5 bases and J lost 8, with 16 bases in between. This CDR3 contains 13 residues. CDR3 coding DNA: TGCAGTGCTCCGATCGGGAGCCTCGATGAGCAGTTCTTC. It encodes CSAPIGSLDEQFF.

The chain employs TRBV12-3 or TRBV12-4 and TRBJ2-3; 12 nucleotides align to TRBD2. The CDR3 runs to 17 residues. Losses at the gene ends were 2 bases for V and 6 bases for J; bases not matched to a gene: 9. CDR3 protein: CASSLIVTSGREDTQYF. As DNA, the CDR3 is TGTGCCAGCAGTTTAATAGTGACTAGCGGGAGAGAGGATACGCAGTATTTT.

This clonotype was seen many times. This rearrangement joins TRBV20-1 to TRBJ1-6; 7 bases agree with TRBD1. Germline V gives CDR1 DFQATT, CDR2 SNEGSKA (reference sequence). The CDR3 contains 15 residues. V shed 2 bases and J 2 bases; nucleotides not matched to a gene: 3. CDR3 amino acids: CSARTGTAYNSPLHF. The CDR3 DNA reads TGCAGTGCTAGAACCGGGACAGCCTATAATTCACCCCTCCACTTT.

This clonotype appeared a few times. The V and J genes are TRBV3-1 and TRBJ2-1; 13 bases agree with TRBD2. J was trimmed by 6 bases and V by 1 base; bases with no gene match: 18. Germline V lookup: CDR1 LGHDT, CDR2 YNNKEL (reference sequence). The CDR3 has 21 amino acids. CDR3 in amino acids: CASSQVGGGLAGLNQINEQFF. CDR3 nucleotide sequence: TGTGCCAGCAGCCAAGTCGGTGGGGGACTAGCGGGACTGAACCAGATCAATGAGCAGTTCTTC.

With regard to this clonotype: Being one base from a much bigger clone, this may be a read error. The chain links TRBV5-1 to TRBJ2-5; D is ambiguous. The V end was cut by 5 bases, the J end by 4 bases, with 9 bases between. The CDR3 is made up of 12 amino acids. Per germline, CDR1 SGHRS and CDR2 YFSETQ. The CDR3 reads CASREHRETQYF. CDR3 coding DNA: TGCGCCAGCAGGGAGCATAGAGAGACCCAGTACTTC. Full variable domain (missing parts from reference TRBV5-1 and TRBJ2-5): KAGVTQTPRYLIKTRGQQVTLSCSPISGHRSVSWYQQTPGQGLQFLFEYFSETQRNKGNFPGRFSGRQFSNSRSEMNVSTLELGDSALYLCASREHRETQYFGPGTRLLVL.

Many counts were recorded for this clonotype. This sequence joins TRBV5-1 and TRBJ2-3, with D possibly TRBD1 on 5 matching bases. CDR1 and CDR2 (germline): SGHRS, YFSETQ. The ends were cut back, 0 bases at V and 5 bases at J, with 16 bases in the middle. This CDR3 is 16 amino acids long. CDR3 DNA sequence: TGCGCCAGCAGCTTGGCCAGGGTTCCTAATCTAGATACGCAGTATTTT. Amino acids: CASSLARVPNLDTQYF.